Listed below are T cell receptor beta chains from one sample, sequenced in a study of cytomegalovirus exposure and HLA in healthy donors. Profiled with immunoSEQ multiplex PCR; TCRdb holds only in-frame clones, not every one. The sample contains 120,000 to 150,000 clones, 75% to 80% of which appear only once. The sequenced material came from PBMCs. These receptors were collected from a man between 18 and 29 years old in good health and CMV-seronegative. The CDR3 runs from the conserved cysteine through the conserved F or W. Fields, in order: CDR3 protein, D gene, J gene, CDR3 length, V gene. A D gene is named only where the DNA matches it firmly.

CASREETGELFF,NA,TRBJ2-2,12,TRBV11-3
CASSLADGLAVPSTDTQYF,TRBD2,TRBJ2-3,19,TRBV5-1
CASSLDPFSGEQYF,NA,TRBJ2-7,14,TRBV5-6
CASSAWTGGDANYGYTF,TRBD1,TRBJ1-2,17,TRBV11-1
CASSSQGAPVSYEQYF,TRBD1,NA,16,TRBV7-9
CSVGTGTYEQYF,TRBD1,TRBJ2-7,12,TRBV29-1
CASSIPGGTGELFF,TRBD1,TRBJ2-2,14,TRBV19
CASSPARAAGNEQFF,NA,TRBJ2-1,15,TRBV7-3
CASSKGQGTTGELFF,TRBD1,TRBJ2-2,15,TRBV19
CASNSRPLTPQHF,NA,TRBJ1-5,13,TRBV6-1
CASSFGQANTEAFF,TRBD1,TRBJ1-1,14,TRBV7-3
CASSALSGGASDTQYF,TRBD2,TRBJ2-3,16,TRBV9
CASSQDENNEQFF,NA,TRBJ2-1,13,TRBV4-1
CASSPKLAGGAPGLFF,TRBD2,TRBJ2-2,16,TRBV9
CASSLLITGEVTDTQYF,TRBD1,TRBJ2-3,17,TRBV27
CAISPRETNEKLFF,NA,TRBJ1-4,14,TRBV10-3
CASSQNTEAFF,NA,TRBJ1-1,11,TRBV7-9
CASRGQGGPLHF,NA,TRBJ1-6,12,TRBV21-1
CASSRGQGDEKLFF,TRBD1,TRBJ1-4,14,TRBV23-1
CASSQVPGVNEKLFF,NA,TRBJ1-4,15,TRBV5-1
CASSIGGMNTEAFF,NA,TRBJ1-1,14,TRBV27
CASSESAGGAFSGYTF,TRBD1,TRBJ1-2,16,TRBV10-2
CASSRGTDTQYF,NA,TRBJ2-3,12,TRBV5-1
CASSGSQGAGYEQYF,TRBD1,TRBJ2-7,15,TRBV9
CASSRSGQQETQYF,TRBD1,TRBJ2-5,14,TRBV7-2
CASSTDTNYGYTF,NA,TRBJ1-2,13,TRBV19
CASSLEGQGVGYTF,TRBD1,TRBJ1-2,14,TRBV5-1
CAWSSLRGRATNEKLFF,NA,TRBJ1-4,17,TRBV30
CASSPVGSYEQYF,NA,TRBJ2-7,13,TRBV7-9
CASSLDLAGSYNEQFF,TRBD2,TRBJ2-1,16,TRBV5-1
CASSAGQARTLGYTF,TRBD1,TRBJ1-2,15,TRBV19
CASWSGGLADTQYF,TRBD2,TRBJ2-3,14,TRBV2
CASSLASSGTGEYF,TRBD1,TRBJ2-7,14,TRBV5-1
CASKSGRGSYEQYF,NA,TRBJ2-7,14,TRBV6-5
CASSSDRVSTGELFF,TRBD1,TRBJ2-2,15,TRBV6-5
CASSAQGVDTDTQYF,NA,TRBJ2-3,15,TRBV7-9
CASSRPTSSPYEQYF,TRBD2,TRBJ2-7,15,TRBV7-2
CASSSQGGNTEAFF,NA,TRBJ1-1,14,TRBV10-2
CASSLSLETQYF,NA,TRBJ2-5,12,TRBV5-8
CASSQEGQGNSPLHF,TRBD1,TRBJ1-6,15,TRBV4-2
CASGSDRVKRNTEAFF,TRBD1,TRBJ1-1,16,TRBV12-5